Below are 13 T cell receptor gamma chains sequenced from a single sample in a study of gamma-delta T cells after stem cell transplantation. TCRdb called clones from the RT-PCR reads again using CATT. Seen here are some 2,200 gamma-chain clones, under 8% observed once, and the top ten hold around two thirds. Sequencing was performed on gamma-delta T cells. The receptor set was obtained from a human donor. It is not recorded whose cells these are; they may come from a transplant donor.

This clone has a handful of counts. The protein in TCRdb stems from a much larger clone and differs at residue 15 from this DNA's translation, likely a read error; here the protein is translated from the DNA. The chain joins TRGV9 to TRGJP. Germline V gene sequence: CDR1 GITISATS, CDR2 ISYDGTV (reference sequence). CDR3 size: 17 residues. In nucleotides, the CDR3 is TGTGCCTTGTGGGAGGAACCCCAAGAGTTGGGCAAAAAAATCAGGGTATTT. This translates into CALWEEPQELGKKIRVF.

This clone has only a few counts. This sequence may be a read error, since a much larger clone differs from it by one base. The sample carries other DNA sequences with the same CDR3. The chain links TRGV9 to TRGJ1 or TRGJ2. The CDR3 length is 16 residues. Per the germline V gene, CDR1 is GITISATS and CDR2 is ISYDGTV (reference sequence). V lost 0 bases to trimming and J lost 3 bases; unmatched junction nucleotides: 11. This CDR3 reads CALWEVVGASYYKKLF. CDR3 sequence (DNA): TGTGCCTTGTGGGAGGTGGTTGGGGCGTCTTATTATAAGAAACTCTTT.

This clone was observed at least ten times. For this DNA, TCRdb reports the protein of a much larger clone, which diverges at residue 5, most likely from a read error; the protein presented here is translated directly from the DNA. The chain has TRGV9 and TRGJ1 or TRGJ2. This CDR3 is 15 amino acids long. Germline values: CDR1 GITISATS, CDR2 ISYDGTV (reference sequence). The CDR3 DNA reads as TGTGCCTTGTGGGGGGTGGGGGGTAGGTATTATAAGAAACTCTTT. Its translation: CALWGVGGRYYKKLF.

This clone is labeled large. A much larger clone sits a single nucleotide away, making a read error possible. Other nucleotide sequences in the sample specify the same CDR3. The chain recombines TRGV9 with TRGJP. CDR3 length: 16 residues. Trimming at V came to 2 bases and at J to 3 bases, leaving 1 base not matched to a gene. CDR1 and CDR2 from the germline V gene are GITISATS and ISYDGTV (reference sequence). CDR3 sequence reads: CALWEAQELGKKIKVF. CDR3 in DNA: TGTGCCTTGTGGGAGGCGCAAGAGTTGGGCAAAAAAATCAAGGTATTT.

V and J are TRGV2 and TRGJP2. Looked up from germline, CDR1 is EGSNGY and CDR2 is YDSYNSKV. This CDR3 comprises 14 residues. V lost 1 base, J lost 1 base, and 0 bases stayed unmatched. Here the CDR3 DNA reads TGTGCCACCTGGGACGGTAGTAGTGATTGGATCAAGACGTTT. It encodes CATWDGSSDWIKTF.

By its share, this clone is medium-sized. The rearrangement links TRGV3 to TRGJ1 or TRGJ2. The CDR3 contains 15 residues. Germline V gives CDR1 VTNTFY, CDR2 YDVSTARD (reference sequence). V trimming: 1 base; J trimming: 2 bases; junction bases outside the gene matches: 8. This chain's CDR3 is CATWDRHIYYYKKLF. The CDR3 DNA reads as TGTGCCACCTGGGACAGACACATATATTATTATAAGAAACTCTTT.

Details on this clone: TCRdb assigns this DNA the protein of a much larger clone, which departs from its translation at residue 10; this likely reflects a read error, and the protein shown comes from translating the DNA. A V gene of TRGV9 was called, but no J gene was assigned. This CDR3 comprises 16 residues. The V gene's germline CDR1 is GITISATS and CDR2 ISYDGTV (reference sequence). The CDR3 DNA follows: TGTGCCTTGTGGGAGGTGCAAGAGTTGTGCAAAAAAATCAAGGTCTTT. It translates to CALWEVQELCKKIKVF.

This clone appeared a few times. The translation of this DNA and the TCRdb protein of a much larger clone differ at residue 4, probably owing to a read error; the protein shown here is translated from the DNA. The rearrangement links TRGV9 to TRGJP. Because TCRdb records no J gene, it was assigned here through a match of the DNA to germline. Germline loops: CDR1 GITISATS, CDR2 ISYDGTV (reference sequence). This CDR3 comprises 17 residues. The CDR3 sequence: CALSEVVRELGKKIKVF. The CDR3, as DNA: TGTGCCTTGTCGGAGGTGGTAAGGGAGTTGGGCAAAAAAATCAAGGTATTT.

The CDR3 reads CALWEVVRELGKKIKLF. CDR3 nucleotides: TGTGCCTTGTGGGAGGTGGTAAGGGAGTTGGGCAAAAAAATAAAACTATTT. The V gene call is TRGV9, and the J gene call is absent. Germline CDR1 reads GITISATS; CDR2 reads ISYDGTV (reference sequence). This CDR3 is 17 amino acids long.

About this clone: The translation of this DNA and the TCRdb protein of a much larger clone differ at residue 10, probably owing to a read error; the protein shown here is translated from the DNA. The J gene is TRGJP, the V gene TRGV9. TCRdb offers no J gene call, so here the DNA was matched to germline to obtain one. The CDR3 sequence is 17 residues long. Germline-derived CDR1 and CDR2 are GITISATS and ISYDGTV (reference sequence). CDR3 nucleotides: TGTGCCTTGTGGGAGGTGCTAGAAGAGTGGGGCAAAAAAATCAAGGTATTT. This gives the protein CALWEVLEEWGKKIKVF.

There are a few counts of this clone. A far larger clone is off by one base, so a read error is likely. Other DNA sequences in this specimen translate into the identical CDR3. The chain employs TRGV9 and TRGJP. The V segment lost 4 bases and the J segment 4 bases; nucleotides outside the gene matches: 7. CDR1 GITISATS and CDR2 ISYDGTV come from the germline V gene (reference sequence). CDR3 size: 17 residues. CDR3 loop: CALWEGFQELGKKIKVF. The CDR3 coding sequence is TGTGCCTTGTGGGAAGGATTTCAAGAGTTGGGCAAAAAAATCAAGGTATTT.

A word on this clone: A far larger clone differs by one base, so this is likely a read error. This same CDR3 is encoded by further DNA sequences in the sample. The chain uses TRGV9 and TRGJP. No J gene is reported in TCRdb; it was inferred here by comparing the DNA with germline. Germline assignment: CDR1 GITISATS and CDR2 ISYDGTV (reference sequence). The CDR3 has 17 residues. V shed 4 bases, J shed 7 bases, and the junction held 10 bases outside the gene matches. CDR3 coding DNA: TGTGCCTTGTGGGATGCAGAACAGGAGTTGGGCAAAAAAATCAAGGTATTT. Amino acid sequence: CALWDAEQELGKKIKVF.

Of note for this clone: A far larger clone is only one base removed, so a read error is likely. The same CDR3 also results from other DNA sequences found in this sample. The J gene went uncalled, whereas the V gene is TRGV9. The CDR3 extends over 15 amino acids. The germline gives CDR1 GITISATS, CDR2 ISYDGTV (reference sequence). CDR3 coding DNA: TGTGCCTTGTGGGAGACCGGACTCCTTTATTATAAGAAACTATTT. Amino acids: CALWETGLLYYKKLF.